Following are 20 T cell receptor beta chains from one sample sequenced in a study of follicular helper T cells after annual influenza vaccination. The time point was: 2014-2015 season, 7 days after vaccination. Libraries were prepared by immunoSEQ multiplex PCR; TCRdb keeps only in-frame clonotypes and omits some of them. The sample yields 9,300 or so clones, about four fifths seen once. Sequenced here: CXCR5+ CD38- circulating T follicular helper cells from blood, sampled 7 days after influenza vaccination. The sample's subset: circulating Tfh, non-naive CD4+CXCR5+PD-1+ (ICOS+CD38+ or ICOS-CD38-). The receptors were gathered from an adult who received the influenza vaccine.

The chain has TRBV27 and TRBJ2-2, with D tentatively TRBD1 (5 bases). CDR1 and CDR2 (germline): MNHEY, SMNVEV (reference sequence). The CDR3 runs to 18 residues. Trimming shortened V by 7 bases and J by 3 bases, and 24 bases separated the two germline ends. The CDR3 DNA follows: TGTGCCAGCACCCAGGGTGGCGACCGCCTACTTTACACCGGGGAGCTGTTTTTT. This translates into CASTQGGDRLLYTGELFF.

The chain uses TRBV7-9 and TRBJ2-7; D is perhaps TRBD2 (6 bases). CDR1 is SEHNR, CDR2 FQNEAQ, per germline (reference sequence). The CDR3 is made up of 15 amino acids. V was cut by 0 bases and J by 7 bases, with 16 bases left in between. This CDR3 is CASSLAREGPREQYF. The CDR3 coding sequence is TGTGCCAGCAGCTTAGCGCGGGAAGGGCCGAGGGAGCAGTACTTC.

This clone was detected only a few times. The rearrangement joins TRBV28 to TRBJ2-1, with TRBD2 identical over 10 bases. J gave up 4 bases and V 6 bases, and 9 bases lay outside the gene matches. CDR3 length: 16 residues. Per germline, CDR1 MDHEN and CDR2 SYDVKM. The CDR3 protein is CASSPSSGRMYNEQFF. The CDR3 DNA follows: TGTGCCAGCAGCCCTTCTAGCGGGAGAATGTACAATGAGCAGTTCTTC.

The chain couples TRBV6-8 to TRBJ2-1; D not certain. V was clipped by 4 bases and J by 13 bases, with 5 bases between them. The CDR3 loop spans 9 amino acids. Germline CDR1 MNHGY, CDR2 SAAAGT. The CDR3 DNA reads as TGTGCCAGCAGTTTTCAACAGTTCTTC. Amino acids: CASSFQQFF.

The J gene is TRBJ2-7, the V gene TRBV7-8; 8 nucleotides agree with TRBD1. V lost 4 bases to trimming and J lost 4 bases; unmatched junction nucleotides: 12. In germline, CDR1 is SGHVS, CDR2 FQNEAQ. The CDR3 is 16 amino acids. In DNA, the CDR3 is TGTGCCAGCAGCTCCGAACCTAGGACAGGGCGATACGAGCAGTACTTC. It translates to CASSSEPRTGRYEQYF.

The V and J genes are TRBV6-1 and TRBJ1-2, with D perhaps TRBD1 (5 bases). V shed 8 bases and J shed 2 bases, with 15 bases lying between them. CDR1 and CDR2 (germline): MNHNS, SASEGT. The CDR3 totals 14 residues. CDR3 protein: CASAGRGENYGYTF. CDR3 sequence (DNA): TGTGCCAGCGCCGGACGGGGGGAGAACTATGGCTACACCTTC.

V is TRBV5-6 and J is TRBJ1-1; D is ambiguous. This CDR3 comprises 16 residues. V was trimmed by 4 bases and J by 3 bases, leaving 19 bases between them. From germline, CDR1 is SGHDT and CDR2 YYEEEE. The CDR3 region has the DNA TGTGCCAGCAGCCCTGAGGTGGGATGGGCCGACACTGAAGCTTTCTTT. Its translation: CASSPEVGWADTEAFF.

This sequence joins TRBV7-2 and TRBJ2-7; possibly TRBD2 for D (5 bases). This CDR3 comprises 14 residues. Trimming stripped 2 bases from V and 0 bases from J, with 8 bases between. Germline V gene lookup returns CDR1 SGHTA and CDR2 FQGNSA. The CDR3 loop is CASSLKAGSYEQYF. CDR3 coding DNA: TGTGCCAGCAGCTTAAAGGCGGGCTCCTACGAGCAGTACTTC. The whole variable domain, remainder taken from reference TRBV7-2 and TRBJ2-7, is GAGVSQSPSNKVTEKGKDVELRCDPISGHTALYWYRQSLGQGLEFLIYFQGNSAPDKSGLPSDRFSAERTGGSVSTLTIQRTQQEDSAVYLCASSLKAGSYEQYFGPGTRLTVT.

This clone has just one count. The V and J genes are TRBV20-1 and TRBJ2-4; TRBD2 is a possible D gene (6 bases). The germline CDR1 and CDR2 sequences are DFQATT and SNEGSKA (reference sequence). The CDR3 has 11 amino acids. Trimming removed 8 bases from V and 8 bases from J, with 13 bases in between. CDR3 nucleotide sequence: TGCAGTCGCGGGGAGAGGGACATTCAGTACTTC. This codes for CSRGERDIQYF.

This clone was recorded only once. V gene TRBV29-1 combines with J gene TRBJ1-2; 9 nucleotides agree with TRBD1. Trimming at V came to 5 bases and at J to 4 bases, leaving 5 bases not matched to a gene. Germline V gives CDR1 SQVTM, CDR2 ANQGSEA. The CDR3 loop spans 13 amino acids. CDR3 nucleotide sequence: TGCAGCGTTAGACAGGGGGTGGTCTATGGCTACACCTTC. It codes for CSVRQGVVYGYTF. Using reference TRBV29-1 and TRBJ1-2 for the parts outside the CDR3, the full variable domain is SAVISQKPSRDICQRGTSLTIQCQVDSQVTMMFWYRQQPGQSLTLIATANQGSEATYESGFVIDKFPISRPNLTFSTLTVSNMSPEDSSIYLCSVRQGVVYGYTFGSGTRLTVV.

This clone has just a few counts. The chain carries TRBV4-2 and TRBJ2-2; 8 nucleotides match TRBD2. Germline trimming cut 0 bases from V and 0 bases from J; bases unmatched to any gene: 0. Germline CDR1 reads LGHNA; CDR2 reads YNFKEQ. This CDR3 has 16 residues. In DNA, the CDR3 is TGTGCCAGCAGCCAAGAACTAGCGGCGAACACCGGGGAGCTGTTTTTT. Residues: CASSQELAANTGELFF.

This clone occurred once. The CDR3 region has the DNA TGTGCCAGCAGCAATGGCGGGAGGGCCTACGAGCAGTACTTC. Its translation: CASSNGGRAYEQYF. The chain employs TRBV6-5 and TRBJ2-7, with 9 nucleotides matching TRBD2. The CDR3 is 14 residues long. V was pared by 6 bases and J by 2 bases, with 5 bases of the junction left unmatched. Looked up from germline, CDR1 is MNHEY and CDR2 is SVGAGI.

The rearrangement links TRBV28 to TRBJ1-1, with unresolved D. The ends were cut back, 5 bases at V and 7 bases at J, with 8 bases in the middle. This CDR3 has 11 amino acids. Germline values: CDR1 MDHEN, CDR2 SYDVKM. The CDR3: CASSQYIEAFF. The CDR3 region has the DNA TGTGCCAGCAGTCAGTACATTGAAGCTTTCTTT.

This clone was seen only a few times. The chain carries TRBV9 and TRBJ1-3; no reliable D call. With 0 bases removed from V and 0 bases from J, the gap between germline ends came to 10 bases. The germline V gene encodes CDR1 SGDLS and CDR2 YYNGEE. The CDR3 totals 16 residues. The CDR3 protein is CASSVGLGNSGNTIYF. The CDR3 DNA follows: TGTGCCAGCAGCGTAGGCCTGGGAAACTCTGGAAACACCATATATTTT.

The CDR3 DNA reads TGTGCCAGCTCGGGACAGGGGCTCTCCTACGAGCAGTACTTC. This translates into CASSGQGLSYEQYF. The chain combines TRBV18 with TRBJ2-7; 10 bases are a match to TRBD1. With V trimmed by 6 bases and J by 0 bases, 2 bases remained unmatched. The CDR3 is made up of 14 amino acids. Germline V CDR1 and CDR2: KGHSH, LQKENI.

This clone has more than one count but fewer than ten. The gene calls are TRBV5-1 and TRBJ2-7; the match to TRBD1 covers 8 bases. V trimming: 4 bases; J trimming: 4 bases; junction bases outside the gene matches: 10. The germline gives CDR1 SGHRS, CDR2 YFSETQ. The CDR3 covers 15 residues. CDR3 sequence (DNA): TGCGCCAGCAGCCGGGGACAGGTCGTAGAGTACGAGCAGTACTTC. It is translated as CASSRGQVVEYEQYF.

The chain combines TRBV5-6 with TRBJ2-6, with D tentatively TRBD1 (6 bases). The CDR3 sequence is 15 residues long. CDR1 and CDR2 from the germline V gene are SGHDT and YYEEEE. The V gene lost 4 bases and the J gene lost 3 bases, with 11 bases spanning the gap. The CDR3 bases are TGTGCCAGCAGCGTACAGGGATATGGGGCCAACGTCCTGACTTTC. Its protein is CASSVQGYGANVLTF.

The chain uses TRBV5-4 and TRBJ1-1, with 7 nucleotides matching TRBD1. The length of the CDR3 is 16 residues. Germline V gene data show CDR1 as SGHNT and CDR2 as YYREEE (reference sequence). Unmatched junction bases numbered 10, after V lost 4 bases and J lost 1 base. CDR3: CASSSLTGTANTEAFF. The DNA of the CDR3 is TGTGCCAGCAGCAGCTTGACCGGGACAGCGAACACTGAAGCTTTCTTT.

This clone was found a few times. DNA for the CDR3: TGTGCCAGCAGAGCGGGGACTAGCGGGGCCTACGAGCAGTACTTC. Its protein is CASRAGTSGAYEQYF. The rearrangement uses TRBV25-1 and TRBJ2-7; 13 bases match TRBD2. V trimming: 6 bases; J trimming: 2 bases; junction bases outside the gene matches: 4. CDR3 length: 15 amino acids. Germline V gives CDR1 MGHDK, CDR2 SYGVNS.

In the case of this clone: Other DNA sequences in the same sample also yield this CDR3. The rearrangement uses TRBV7-2 and TRBJ1-2; TRBD1 matches at 11 bases. In germline, CDR1 is SGHTA, CDR2 FQGNSA. This CDR3 is built from 14 residues. V trimming: 3 bases; J trimming: 7 bases; junction bases outside the gene matches: 4. The CDR3 region is CASSLGQGEGGYTF. In DNA form, the CDR3 reads TGTGCCAGCAGCTTGGGACAGGGGGAGGGTGGCTACACCTTC.